The source of this TCR beta chain is a study of cytomegalovirus exposure and HLA in healthy donors. Regarding the study as a whole: In a later analysis, several top co-occurrence clusters appeared linked to parvovirus B19, influenza, CMV and Epstein-Barr virus. A previous analysis found most TCR beta V segments productive roughly 90% or roughly 30% of the time.

The V segment lost 10 bases and the J segment 4 bases; nucleotides outside the gene matches: 12. The CDR3 extends over 15 amino acids. Germline lookup yields CDR1 SEHNR and CDR2 FQNEAQ (reference sequence). In the PCR, 60 Vbeta and 13 Jbeta primers were used. Generated by immunoSEQ multiplex PCR, the TCRdb table keeps only in-frame clones and is missing some. This table has around 180,000 clones, approximately 84% appearing once. Remarks on this clone: Its antigen is not identified.

The source of this sequence is a man younger than 30 in good health and CMV-seronegative. Sequencing was carried out using PBMCs. The chain has TRBV7-9 and TRBJ2-3; 9 nucleotides agree with TRBD2. The CDR3 DNA reads TGTGCCATCCCCGTACTAGCGGGTTTCGCAGATACGCAGTATTTT. Translating it yields CAIPVLAGFADTQYF.